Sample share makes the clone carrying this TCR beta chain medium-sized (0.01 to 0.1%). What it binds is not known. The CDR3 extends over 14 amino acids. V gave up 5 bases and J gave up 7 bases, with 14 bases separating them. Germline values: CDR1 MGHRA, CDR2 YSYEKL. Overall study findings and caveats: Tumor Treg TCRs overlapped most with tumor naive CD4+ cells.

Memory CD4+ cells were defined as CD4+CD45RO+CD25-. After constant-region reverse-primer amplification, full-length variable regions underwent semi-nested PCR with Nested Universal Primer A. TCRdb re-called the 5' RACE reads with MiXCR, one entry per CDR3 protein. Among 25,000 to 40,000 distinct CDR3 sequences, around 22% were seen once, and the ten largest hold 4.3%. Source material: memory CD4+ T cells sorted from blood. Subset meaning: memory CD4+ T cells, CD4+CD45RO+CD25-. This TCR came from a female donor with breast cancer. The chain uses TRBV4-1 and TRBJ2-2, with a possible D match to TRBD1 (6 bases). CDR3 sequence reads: CASSYNREIGELFF. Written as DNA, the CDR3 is TGCGCCAGCAGCTACAACAGGGAAATCGGGGAGCTGTTTTTT.